A selection of T cell receptor beta chains follows, all from one sample in a study of blood T cell repertoires in COVID-19. The repertoire was sequenced with immunoSEQ multiplex PCR; TCRdb's copy has only in-frame clones and lacks some. The table records 88,000 or so clones, approximately 86% of them present only once. The source material was peripheral blood. Receptor source: a man in his 60s with acute or convalescent COVID-19. The CDR3 runs from the conserved cysteine through the conserved F or W. Each record gives: CDR3 protein, J gene, CDR3 length, V gene, D gene. D genes are given only for firm matches.

CASSLTSRGLTEAFF	TRBJ1-1	15	TRBV5-1	TRBD1
CASSVRGSTDTQYF	TRBJ2-3	14	TRBV9	TRBD2
CASSSGGSGQPQHF	TRBJ1-5	14	TRBV6-6	NA
CASSLVRGVYEQYF	TRBJ2-7	14	TRBV7-2	TRBD2
CASSVTFTGELFF	TRBJ2-2	13	TRBV27	NA
CASRGGQGESYNEQFF	TRBJ2-1	16	TRBV5-1	TRBD1
CASSLSSGSSNGELFF	TRBJ2-2	16	TRBV6-5	TRBD2
CASSRVGGSYNSPLHF	TRBJ1-6	16	TRBV7-9	NA
CASSSLALAQYF	TRBJ2-3	12	TRBV6-6	NA
CASSQDTGSANTGELFF	TRBJ2-2	17	TRBV4-1	NA
CASSSGTGGGSYNEQFF	TRBJ2-1	17	TRBV11-3	TRBD1
CASSLQGTEAFF	TRBJ1-1	12	TRBV11-3	TRBD1
CASSEGTPIYGYTF	TRBJ1-2	14	TRBV5-1	NA
CASSLKTGPMNTEAFF	TRBJ1-1	16	TRBV7-2	NA
CASSPNRDWREQYF	TRBJ2-7	14	TRBV18	NA
CASSPMGLAGGDGEQFF	TRBJ2-1	17	TRBV18	TRBD2
CASSYSTSGRETQYF	TRBJ2-5	15	TRBV6-6	TRBD2
CASRAVSRETQYF	TRBJ2-5	13	TRBV5-1	NA
CASRTGTTNTEAFF	TRBJ1-1	14	TRBV10-2	NA
CAWGVGSYNSPLHF	TRBJ1-6	14	TRBV30	NA
CASGSDGDTEAFF	TRBJ1-1	13	TRBV12-5	NA
CASSYDRGPSYEQYF	TRBJ2-7	15	TRBV6-2/TRBV6-3	TRBD1
CASSQDRGNYQPQHF	TRBJ1-5	15	TRBV27	TRBD1
CASSLEDINNSPLHF	TRBJ1-6	15	TRBV5-5	NA
CAIRNITGNTGELFF	TRBJ2-2	15	TRBV10-3	NA
CASSRQSIARETQYF	TRBJ2-5	15	TRBV5-4	NA
CASSLSTGYTF	TRBJ1-2	11	TRBV12-3/TRBV12-4	NA
CASSVLGTGKLFF	TRBJ1-4	13	TRBV9	NA
CAISESTSGYYNEQFF	TRBJ2-1	16	TRBV10-3	TRBD2
CASSIVAGGRNEQFF	TRBJ2-1	15	TRBV19	TRBD2
CASSLRDFANTGELFF	TRBJ2-2	16	TRBV7-2	NA
CASSLVPGGNSYEQYF	TRBJ2-7	16	TRBV5-1	TRBD2
CAISVDRGQGEKLFF	TRBJ1-4	15	TRBV10-3	TRBD1
CAISEQGQVWGYTF	TRBJ1-2	14	TRBV10-3	TRBD1
CASSASRTGELFF	TRBJ2-2	13	TRBV27	NA
CASRRSSGNTIYF	TRBJ1-3	13	TRBV12-3/TRBV12-4	NA
CASSLQGTHGYTF	TRBJ1-2	13	TRBV27	NA
CASSLEQYGNEKLFF	TRBJ1-4	15	TRBV7-8	NA
CASSLAIGQGGEQYF	TRBJ2-7	15	TRBV7-9	NA
CASSRGQGAYEQYF	TRBJ2-7	14	TRBV11-2	TRBD1
CASLAGGTEVFF	TRBJ1-1	12	TRBV7-9	NA
CAITRDRDGAAFF	TRBJ1-1	13	TRBV10-3	TRBD1
CASRVTGGAYNEQFF	TRBJ2-1	15	TRBV5-6	TRBD1
CASSLDWGQPQHF	TRBJ1-5	13	TRBV7-8	NA
CASSEVGGLAGELFF	TRBJ2-2	15	TRBV2	NA
CASSQDRRSTEAFF	TRBJ1-1	14	TRBV4-2	NA
CASNNQGNTEAFF	TRBJ1-1	13	TRBV28	NA
CASSSQGGPTEAFF	TRBJ1-1	14	TRBV6-5	TRBD1
CASSRSAQGGEKLFF	TRBJ1-4	15	TRBV18	NA
CASTDIRGYTF	TRBJ1-2	11	TRBV6-5	NA
CASSDNSGMQPQHF	TRBJ1-5	14	TRBV2	NA
CASSLSADRSGYTF	TRBJ1-2	14	TRBV7-2	TRBD1
CASSNRQGVEAFF	TRBJ1-1	13	TRBV6-5	TRBD1
CASSLDRGKTEAFF	TRBJ1-1	14	TRBV7-6	TRBD1
CASSFSALTDTQYF	TRBJ2-3	14	TRBV7-9	NA
CASSRQRQGSNTEAFF	TRBJ1-1	16	TRBV18	TRBD1
CSVEFWTGKTYNEQFF	TRBJ2-1	16	TRBV29-1	TRBD1
CASSIAILDEKLFF	TRBJ1-4	14	TRBV19	NA
CASSIMTGARNEQFF	TRBJ2-1	15	TRBV19	TRBD1
CASSPFGGGGRNSPLHF	TRBJ1-6	17	TRBV5-4	NA